The present T cell receptor (beta chain) was sequenced within a study of T cell repertoires in cytomegalovirus infection. Overall study: The public TCR beta signatures pointed to both CMV infection and matching HLA type.

Trimming shortened V by 3 bases and J by 8 bases, and 14 bases separated the two germline ends. The CDR3 is 14 residues long. Germline V lookup: CDR1 SGHAT, CDR2 FQNNGV. TCRdb re-derived calls from the reads in MiXCR, one entry per CDR3 protein. Among 270,000 or so distinct CDR3 sequences listed, over 15% were seen once. This clonotype was picked up many times. The sequence was collected from a human donor in good health (CMV status not recorded). Some clones in this sample may be carry-over from other donors' samples. The sequenced sample consisted of CD8+ T cells from PBMCs. This chain links TRBV11-2 with TRBJ2-1, with D perhaps TRBD2 (7 bases). The CDR3 region is CASSLARGAYEQFF. The DNA for the CDR3 is TGTGCCAGCAGCTTGGCTCGGGGGGCGTATGAGCAGTTCTTC.